A single sample is the source of the 5 T cell receptor beta chains below, sequenced in a study of long-term antiretroviral therapy in people with HIV. Researchers report immunoSEQ v3.0 was run at survey level. Using immunoSEQ multiplex PCR, the repertoire was profiled, and TCRdb retains in-frame clones only, with some absent. Of 15,000 to 20,000 clones listed, 65% to 85% are singletons. This material consisted of unsorted PBMCs, taken 2.3 years after starting antiretroviral therapy. The origin of the receptors is a woman aged 40 to 50 with HIV.

In its sample, this clone is medium-sized. The V gene is TRBV7-6, the J gene TRBJ2-7; no definite D call. This CDR3 spans 13 amino acids. Trimming stripped 5 bases from V and 5 bases from J, with 13 bases between. Germline CDR1 and CDR2: SGHVS and FNYEAQ. CDR3 coding DNA: TGTGCCAGCAGCCCCCTGCAGGCCGACGAGCAGTACTTC. It yields the protein CASSPLQADEQYF. Based on the CDR3 plus reference TRBV7-6 and TRBJ2-7, the full variable domain is GAGVSQSPRYKVTKRGQDVALRCDPISGHVSLYWYRQALGQGPEFLTYFNYEAQQDKSGLPNDRFSAERPEGSISTLTIQRTEQRDSAMYRCASSPLQADEQYFGPGTRLTVT.

The CDR3 loop reads CASRTGTGEKLFF. CDR3 coding DNA: TGTGCCAGTAGGACAGGAACGGGGGAAAAACTGTTTTTT. V is TRBV6-6 and J is TRBJ1-4, with 7 bases identical to TRBD1. CDR3 size: 13 residues. V lost 9 bases and J lost 8; bases outside the gene matches: 9. Germline-derived CDR1 and CDR2 are MNHNY and SVGAGI (reference sequence).

The chain recombines TRBV4-2 with TRBJ2-5; D not resolved. The CDR3 is 15 residues long. Germline V gene sequence: CDR1 LGHNA, CDR2 YNFKEQ. The V and J ends lost 0 bases and 5 bases respectively, with 13 bases between them. The DNA for the CDR3 is TGTGCCAGCAGCCAAGATGGGGTTGAGTCGGAGACCCAGTACTTC. Residues: CASSQDGVESETQYF.

The chain links TRBV5-6 to TRBJ2-3; 8 bases map to TRBD1. This CDR3 spans 15 amino acids. CDR1 is SGHDT and CDR2 is YYEEEE in the germline V gene. With V trimmed by 0 bases and J by 6 bases, 6 bases remained unmatched. The DNA of the CDR3 is TGTGCCAGCAGCTTGGAGACAGGGGTGGTGGATACGCAGTATTTT. Protein sequence: CASSLETGVVDTQYF.

The chain joins TRBV7-9 to TRBJ2-4, with D uncertain. The V end lost 1 base, the J end lost 0 bases, and 7 bases lay between the germline ends. The CDR3 spans 15 residues. Germline CDR1 reads SEHNR; CDR2 reads FQNEAQ (reference sequence). The CDR3 here is CASSLGERAKNIQYF. The CDR3 coding sequence is TGTGCCAGCAGCTTAGGGGAAAGAGCCAAAAACATTCAGTACTTC.